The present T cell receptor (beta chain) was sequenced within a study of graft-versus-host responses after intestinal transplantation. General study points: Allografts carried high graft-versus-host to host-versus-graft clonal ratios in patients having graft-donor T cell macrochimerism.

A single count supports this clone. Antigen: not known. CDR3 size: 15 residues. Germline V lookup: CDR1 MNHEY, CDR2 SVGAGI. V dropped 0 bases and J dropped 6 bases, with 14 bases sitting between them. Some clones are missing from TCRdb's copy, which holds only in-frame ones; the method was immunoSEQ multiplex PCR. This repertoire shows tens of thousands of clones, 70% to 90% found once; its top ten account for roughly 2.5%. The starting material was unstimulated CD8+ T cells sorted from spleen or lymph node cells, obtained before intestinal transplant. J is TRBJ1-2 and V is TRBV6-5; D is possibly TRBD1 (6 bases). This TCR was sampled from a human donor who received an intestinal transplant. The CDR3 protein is CASSYSPGGGNGYTF. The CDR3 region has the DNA TGTGCCAGCAGTTACTCGCCGGGAGGGGGGAATGGCTACACCTTC.